Listed here are 9 T cell receptor beta chains from one sample, sequenced in a study of Ad26.COV2.S vaccination and SARS-CoV-2 variants. The treatment is: around 19 received Ad26.COV2.S at low or high dose, single or two shots; 5 received placebo; per-sample allocation not given. On day 63 after the first injection, vaccine and placebo recipients gave samples. Method: immunoSEQ multiplex PCR; TCRdb's copy keeps in-frame clones and lacks some. The sample has 300,000 to 400,000 clones, around 86% seen once. Specimen: peripheral blood, collected in a trial of Ad26.COV2.S vaccine versus placebo. These receptors were obtained from a person aged 18 to 59 who received the Ad26.COV2.S COVID-19 vaccine or a placebo.

This chain connects TRBV4-1 to TRBJ2-1; D ambiguous. The CDR3 consists of 15 residues. V lost 0 bases and J 16 bases, leaving 22 bases between the germline ends. Per the germline V gene, CDR1 is MGHRA and CDR2 is YSYEKL. This CDR3 reads CASSQEGQAKTKTFF. CDR3 nucleotide sequence: TGCGCCAGCAGCCAAGAAGGTCAGGCTAAAACCAAAACATTCTTC.

The chain joins TRBV28 to TRBJ1-1; tentatively, D is TRBD1 (5 bases). This CDR3 spans 15 amino acids. CDR1 is MDHEN and CDR2 is SYDVKM in the germline V gene. Deletions cut 6 bases from V and 0 bases from J, with 14 bases between. CDR3 amino acids: CASRQPGLMNTEAFF. The DNA of the CDR3 is TGTGCCAGCAGACAACCGGGGCTCATGAACACTGAAGCTTTCTTT.

This rearrangement joins TRBV20-1 to TRBJ1-1; possibly TRBD1 for D (5 bases). Germline CDR1 is DFQATT and CDR2 is SNEGSKA (reference sequence). This CDR3 is built from 11 residues. The CDR3, as DNA: TGCAGCCTGCGGGGGGAAACTGAAGCTTTCTTT. Its translation is CSLRGETEAFF.

The gene calls are TRBV15 and TRBJ2-7; 8 bases map to TRBD2. The germline V gene has CDR1 LNHNV and CDR2 YYDKDF (reference sequence). The ends lost 1 base at V and 3 bases at J; junction bases unmatched: 5. The CDR3 is made up of 15 amino acids. The CDR3 here is CATSRGAGGDYEQYF. The CDR3 region has the DNA TGTGCCACCAGCAGAGGGGCGGGGGGTGACTACGAGCAGTACTTC.

This rearrangement joins TRBV10-1 to TRBJ2-5; 8 positions agree with TRBD1. The CDR3 totals 14 residues. The V gene's germline CDR1 is WNHNN and CDR2 SYGVQD (reference sequence). V was pared by 6 bases and J by 5 bases, with 8 bases of the junction left unmatched. The CDR3 sequence: CASRRTGRGETQYF. CDR3 in DNA: TGCGCCAGCAGGCGGACAGGGCGAGGTGAGACCCAGTACTTC.

This chain connects TRBV18 to TRBJ1-2; D possibly corresponds to TRBD1 (5 bases). CDR1 and CDR2 (germline): KGHSH, LQKENI. Trimming pared 4 bases from V and 2 bases from J, leaving 11 bases between. This CDR3 contains 14 residues. The CDR3 sequence: CASSRDEGNYGYTF. CDR3 bases: TGTGCCAGCTCACGGGACGAAGGGAACTATGGCTACACCTTC.

This chain connects TRBV7-8 to TRBJ2-3, with 10 bases aligning to TRBD2. Germline V gene data show CDR1 as SGHVS and CDR2 as FQNEAQ. V lost 1 base, J lost 3 bases, and 7 bases stayed unmatched. The CDR3 runs 17 residues. The CDR3 nucleotides are TGTGCCAGCAGCTTAGGAGCCGGACTAGCGGCAACAGATACGCAGTATTTT. Protein: CASSLGAGLAATDTQYF.

The CDR3 region has the DNA TGTGCCATCAAGATGACTCAAAACACTGAAGCTTTCTTT. Amino acids: CAIKMTQNTEAFF. The genes are TRBV10-3 and TRBJ1-1, with D unclear. Per germline, CDR1 ENHRY and CDR2 SYGVKD. The CDR3 is 13 amino acids. V was pared by 7 bases and J by 2 bases, with 11 bases between.

The genes are TRBV5-4 and TRBJ1-4, with D possibly being TRBD1 (6 bases). CDR3 size: 13 residues. CDR1 is SGHNT and CDR2 is YYREEE in the germline V gene (reference sequence). Between the trimmed V and J ends, which lost 6 bases and 8 bases, there was a span of 14 bases. For the CDR3, the DNA is TGTGCCAGCATGGACAGCCTTGAGGAAAAACTGTTTTTT. Translating it yields CASMDSLEEKLFF.